The next 13 T cell receptor gamma chains were all read from a single sample in a study of Vδ1+ human thymocytes. Which antigens these TCRs recognize remains unknown. Study conclusions and caveats: Highly polyclonal TRG and TRD repertoires with Gaussian CDR3 length distributions appeared in thymus.

RNA was extracted from the cells and then reverse transcribed. Pooled V-gene forward primers with one constant-region reverse primer generated the CDR3 amplicons by multiplex PCR. TCRdb re-called clones from the multiplex PCR reads using CATT. Among 9,500 to 13,000 gamma-chain clones listed, about 47% were seen once. Sequenced sample: Vdelta1+ gamma-delta thymocytes from the thymus. Subset denoted: FACS-sorted CD3+ TCRalphabeta- TCRVdelta1+ TCRVdelta2- thymocytes. The receptors here all came from a boy under two years old who had congenital heart surgery.

With regard to this clone: At one end, the junction sequence differs from germline, possibly due to a read error. This chain uses TRGV9 with TRGJ1 or TRGJ2. This CDR3 comprises 14 residues. Germline values: CDR1 GITISATS, CDR2 ISYDGTV (reference sequence). Here the CDR3 reads CALCEVPHYYKKLF. In DNA form, the CDR3 reads TGTGCCTTGTGTGAGGTCCCTCATTATTATAAGAAACTCTTT.

V usage is TRGV4 and J usage is TRGJ1 or TRGJ2. Germline CDR1 and CDR2: EGSTGY and YDSYTSSV. The J segment lost 4 bases and the V segment lost 0 bases, leaving 3 bases of the junction unmatched. CDR3 length: 13 amino acids. The CDR3 nucleotides are TGTGCCACCTGGGATGGGCAGTATTATAAGAAACTCTTT. Translated: CATWDGQYYKKLF.

The V gene was identified as TRGV4, while no J gene was called. CDR1 and CDR2 from the germline V gene are EGSTGY and YDSYTSSV. The CDR3 sequence is 14 residues long. The CDR3 loop is CATWDPLVGYKKLF. In DNA, the CDR3 is TGTGCCACCTGGGACCCTCTCGTGGGTTATAAGAAGCTCTTT.

For this clone: The identical CDR3 is also encoded by other nucleotide sequences in the sample. The chain recombines TRGV3 with TRGJP2. Here the J gene was assigned by germline matching of the DNA, as TCRdb has none. Per germline, CDR1 VTNTFY and CDR2 YDVSTARD (reference sequence). The CDR3 spans 16 residues. The V segment lost 0 bases and the J segment 5 bases; nucleotides outside the gene matches: 9. The chain's CDR3 is CATWDRRGGSDWIKTF. As DNA, the CDR3 is TGTGCCACCTGGGACAGGCGCGGGGGAAGTGATTGGATCAAGACGTTT.

In this sample, this clone turned up a few times. V gene TRGV5 combines with J gene TRGJ1 or TRGJ2. J gave up 10 bases and V 0 bases, and 6 bases lay outside the gene matches. CDR3 length: 12 amino acids. From germline, CDR1 is VINAFY and CDR2 YDVSNSKD. The CDR3, as DNA: TGTGCCACCTGGGACAGGCCCCCCAAGAAACTCTTT. As protein: CATWDRPPKKLF.

V is TRGV9 and J is TRGJ1 or TRGJ2. CDR3 length: 13 amino acids. J gave up 8 bases and V 0 bases, and 7 bases lay outside the gene matches. Germline CDR1 GITISATS, CDR2 ISYDGTV (reference sequence). CDR3 sequence: CALWEVGFHKKLF. Here the CDR3 DNA reads TGTGCCTTGTGGGAGGTGGGGTTTCATAAGAAACTCTTT.

V is TRGV8 and J is TRGJ1 or TRGJ2. As TCRdb names no J gene, one was assigned here on the basis of a DNA match to germline. Germline V CDR1 and CDR2: VENAVY, YDSYNSRV. This CDR3 has 13 amino acids. The V segment lost 1 base and the J segment 6 bases; nucleotides outside the gene matches: 6. CDR3 protein: CATWDSSRYKKLF. CDR3 nucleotide sequence: TGTGCCACCTGGGATAGTTCTCGTTATAAGAAACTCTTT.

Although no V gene was called, TRGJ1 or TRGJ2 is the J gene. The CDR3 spans 12 residues. This chain's CDR3 is CATWATDWEKLF. The CDR3 nucleotides are TGTGCCACCTGGGCCACCGATTGGGAGAAACTCTTT.

The chain employs TRGV8 and TRGJP2. The J gene comes from matching the DNA to germline here; TCRdb lacks it. V trimming: 9 bases; J trimming: 7 bases; junction bases outside the gene matches: 2. In germline, CDR1 is VENAVY, CDR2 YDSYNSRV. This CDR3 has 10 residues. The CDR3 DNA is TGTGCCACCGCTGATTGGATCAAGACGTTT. It is translated as CATADWIKTF.

This clone was found a few times. This chain joins TRGV4 and TRGJ1 or TRGJ2. The V and J ends lost 0 bases and 4 bases, in that order; junction bases with no gene match: 9. Per the germline V gene, CDR1 is EGSTGY and CDR2 is YDSYTSSV. The CDR3 consists of 15 residues. The CDR3 is CATWDGPPSYYKKLF. The DNA of the CDR3 is TGTGCCACCTGGGATGGGCCGCCCTCATATTATAAGAAACTCTTT.

The chain is built from TRGV4 and TRGJP2. Since TCRdb gives no J gene, matching the DNA to germline was used here to assign it. This CDR3 is 15 amino acids long. Per the germline V gene, CDR1 is EGSTGY and CDR2 is YDSYTSSV. Trimming cost V 0 bases and J 3 bases; bases outside gene matches: 4. CDR3 protein: CATWDGPGSDWIKTF. DNA of the CDR3: TGTGCCACCTGGGATGGGCCAGGTAGTGATTGGATCAAGACGTTT.

The chain carries TRGV4 and TRGJ1 or TRGJ2. Here the J gene was assigned by germline matching of the DNA, as TCRdb has none. The CDR3 covers 15 residues. Germline CDR1 reads EGSTGY; CDR2 reads YDSYTSSV. V lost 0 bases to trimming and J lost 7 bases; unmatched junction nucleotides: 12. CDR3 nucleotide sequence: TGTGCCACCTGGGATGGGCCCTCCATGGTATATAAGAAACTCTTT. Encoded protein: CATWDGPSMVYKKLF.

This clone was seen a handful of times. The chain couples TRGV9 to TRGJ1 or TRGJ2. The CDR3 is made up of 15 amino acids. The V segment lost 0 bases and the J segment 4 bases; nucleotides outside the gene matches: 9. Germline V gene sequence: CDR1 GITISATS, CDR2 ISYDGTV (reference sequence). The CDR3 here is CALWEVPMGYYKKLF. The CDR3 DNA follows: TGTGCCTTGTGGGAGGTGCCCATGGGATATTATAAGAAACTCTTT.